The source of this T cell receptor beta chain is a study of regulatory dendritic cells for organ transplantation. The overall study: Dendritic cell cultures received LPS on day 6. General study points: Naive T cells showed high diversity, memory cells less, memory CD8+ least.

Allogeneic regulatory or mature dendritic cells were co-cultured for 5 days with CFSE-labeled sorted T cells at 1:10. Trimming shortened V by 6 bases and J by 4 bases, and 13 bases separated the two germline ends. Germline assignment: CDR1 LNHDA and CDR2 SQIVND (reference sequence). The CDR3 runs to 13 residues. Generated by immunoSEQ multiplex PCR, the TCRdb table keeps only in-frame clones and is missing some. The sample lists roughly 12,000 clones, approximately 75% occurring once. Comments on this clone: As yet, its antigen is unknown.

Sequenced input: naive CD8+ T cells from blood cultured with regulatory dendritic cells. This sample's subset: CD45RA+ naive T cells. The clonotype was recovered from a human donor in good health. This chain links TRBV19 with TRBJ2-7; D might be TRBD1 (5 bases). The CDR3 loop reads CASSGPTAYEQYF. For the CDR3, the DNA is TGTGCCAGTAGCGGGCCGACAGCATACGAGCAGTACTTC.